This T cell receptor beta chain appears in the sequencing data of a study of blood T cell repertoires in COVID-19 (TCRdb year 2020). The study in broad terms: Samples from collaborators originated in the United States, Italy and Spain and spanned both the acute and convalescent phases of COVID-19. The prospective study material was composed of cDNA or gDNA derived from T cells, B-cell-depleted T cells, or PBMCs. Deeply sampled blood TCRbeta repertoires from subjects exposed to, actively infected with, or recovered from COVID-19 were included in the dataset. The repertoires were released in a freely available public database meant as a resource for research on the immune response to SARS-CoV-2. The samples were drawn from the first 160 participants of the ongoing ImmuneRACE study and from under 1,500 subjects provided by 6 global collaborators. Sample metadata almost always included a de-identified subject ID, COVID-19 status, age in years and sex. Where available, HLA class I and class II types were obtained from metadata supplied by the sample provider rather than from assay-based typing. Findings and caveats that apply to the study as a whole: How much clinical and demographic metadata was included differed by source and by participant, and the metadata was provided uncurated.

TCRbeta CDR3 regions were amplified from genomic DNA using the immunoSEQ Assay, a bias-controlled multiplex PCR. The paper's data handling went like this. Nucleated cell counts per sample were estimated from amplification of reference gene primers within the assay. To quantify the absolute abundance of each unique TCRbeta CDR3 rearrangement, sequence reads were collapsed and filtered. For each sample, productive Simpson clonality was calculated as the square root of Simpson's diversity index over productive rearrangements. The table comes from immuneACCESS by way of TCRdb, which keeps in-frame sequences with V and J called. Part of the clones is missing from these tables; in studies checked, under half for an unresolved V gene and the rest for unknown reasons. For V, J and clone size, that table is used; D and trimming come from the DNA. For this sample the table gives 140,000 or so clones, of which about four fifths were detected only once. Jointly, the top ten make up around 3.7% of the sample.

In the prospective study, participants were 18 to 89 years old, resided in fewer than 25 geographic areas of the United States, and were enrolled through a virtual design. In the prospective study, cohorts were assigned on the basis of participant-reported clinical history obtained from a screening survey and a study questionnaire. Mobile phlebotomists in the prospective study collected whole blood, serum and a nasopharyngeal or oropharyngeal swab from every participant. Over a roughly 2-month period, participants in the prospective study had the option of providing additional blood draws and questionnaires. Blood samples from the prospective study were shipped frozen or at room temperature prior to DNA extraction. For this clone: The antigen this receptor binds is unknown. No base qualities exist here, and no much larger clone lies one base off it.

From the cysteine up to the phenylalanine, the CDR3 has a length of 13 residues. Left in the record is the CDR3 DNA by itself, 39 bases read in frame from the first base. Cut back by 1 base and 8 bases, the V and J ends lie 11 bases apart. The germline V gene yields MGHRA for CDR1 and YSYEKL for CDR2. The TCR was taken from a woman in her forties or fifties with acute COVID-19. Sequenced sample: PBMCs or T cells enriched from blood (not recorded which). Recombination joined TRBV4-1 with TRBJ1-2; no D gene is confidently identified. For the CDR3, the sequence is CASSQVLQRGYTF. The DNA is as follows: TGCGCCAGCAGCCAAGTACTTCAGAGGGGCTACACCTTC.